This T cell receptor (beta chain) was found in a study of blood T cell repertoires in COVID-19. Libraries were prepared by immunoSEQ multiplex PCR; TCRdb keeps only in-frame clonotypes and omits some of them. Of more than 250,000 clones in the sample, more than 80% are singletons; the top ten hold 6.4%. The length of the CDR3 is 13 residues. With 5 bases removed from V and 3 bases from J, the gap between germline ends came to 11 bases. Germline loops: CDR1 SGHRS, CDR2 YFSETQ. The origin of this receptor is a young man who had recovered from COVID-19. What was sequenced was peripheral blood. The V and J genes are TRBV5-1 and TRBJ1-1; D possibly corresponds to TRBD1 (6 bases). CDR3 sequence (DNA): TGCGCCAGCAGGCCACAGGGAGACACTGAAGCTTTCTTT. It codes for CASRPQGDTEAFF.